The 13 T cell receptor beta chains given below trace back to one sample, sequenced in a study of blood T cell repertoires in COVID-19. Repertoires were generated with immunoSEQ multiplex PCR, while TCRdb's copy carries only in-frame clones and drops some. The sample lists some 350,000 clones; about nine tenths were seen once. Sequenced material: peripheral blood. The receptors were sampled from a woman in her 70s with COVID-19, enrolled during active disease.

The V gene is TRBV7-9, the J gene TRBJ2-3; 7 bases align to TRBD2. Germline lookup yields CDR1 SEHNR and CDR2 FQNEAQ (reference sequence). This CDR3 is built from 16 residues. Unmatched junction bases numbered 12, after V lost 4 bases and J lost 5 bases. CDR3 sequence: CASSWGDYSFKDTQYF. Written as DNA, the CDR3 is TGTGCCAGCAGCTGGGGGGACTACTCGTTCAAAGATACGCAGTATTTT.

V gene TRBV6-5 combines with J gene TRBJ1-1; TRBD1 aligns across 8 bases. The CDR3 consists of 14 residues. CDR1 is MNHEY, CDR2 SVGAGI, per germline. V trimming: 6 bases; J trimming: 4 bases; junction bases outside the gene matches: 7. The CDR3 spells CASSRGLGGTEAFF. CDR3 DNA: TGTGCCAGCAGCAGGGGGCTGGGGGGCACTGAAGCTTTCTTT.

This chain connects TRBV29-1 to TRBJ1-2, with TRBD1 matching 7 bases. The CDR3 covers 13 residues. Trimming at V came to 6 bases and at J to 11 bases, leaving 15 bases not matched to a gene. CDR1 and CDR2 from the germline V gene are SQVTM and ANQGSEA. CDR3 residues: CSVLPRRQGGYTF. CDR3 bases: TGCAGCGTCCTACCGCGGCGACAGGGAGGTTACACCTTC.

The rearrangement uses TRBV3-1 (or the pseudogene TRBV3-2) and TRBJ1-4; the D is unclear. Germline CDR1 LGHDT, CDR2 YNNKEL (reference sequence). This CDR3 has 16 amino acids. V shed 4 bases and J shed 0 bases, with 12 bases lying between them. CDR3 nucleotide sequence: TGTGCCAGCAGCCCAGGCTTATCCGCAACTAATGAAAAACTGTTTTTT. It yields the protein CASSPGLSATNEKLFF.

In its sample, this clone was seen many times. The CDR3 protein is CASSPGGASIYGYTF. The CDR3 DNA reads TGTGCCAGCAGCCCAGGAGGGGCCAGCATCTATGGCTACACCTTC. V gene TRBV7-8 combines with J gene TRBJ1-2; D is perhaps TRBD1 (5 bases). Germline CDR1 is SGHVS and CDR2 is FQNEAQ. The CDR3 runs 15 residues. Trimming stripped 5 bases from V and 4 bases from J, with 17 bases between.

V gene TRBV28 combines with J gene TRBJ1-3, with D unresolved. Trimming removed 5 bases at V and 0 bases at J, with 14 bases between. Germline V lookup: CDR1 MDHEN, CDR2 SYDVKM. The CDR3 totals 16 residues. The CDR3 sequence: CASSEEDSLSGNTIYF. The CDR3 coding sequence is TGTGCCAGCAGTGAGGAAGACTCCCTCTCTGGAAACACCATATATTTT.

With respect to this clone: The same CDR3 can be traced to other DNA sequences in this sample. The rearrangement uses TRBV6-5 and TRBJ1-2; 9 positions agree with TRBD1. This CDR3 spans 13 amino acids. CDR1 is MNHEY and CDR2 is SVGAGI in the germline V gene. Germline trimming cut 4 bases from V and 7 bases from J; bases unmatched to any gene: 4. CDR3 residues: CASSSNRGLGYTF. The CDR3 DNA sequence: TGTGCCAGCAGTTCGAACAGGGGGCTTGGCTACACCTTC.

The chain carries TRBV29-1 and TRBJ2-7; 10 bases align to TRBD1. The J segment lost 6 bases and the V segment lost 7 bases, leaving 9 bases of the junction unmatched. CDR3 length: 13 amino acids. The germline CDR1 and CDR2 sequences are SQVTM and ANQGSEA. As DNA, the CDR3 is TGCAGCGCTGCGCGGGACAGGGGTCTCGAGCAGTACTTC. Residues: CSAARDRGLEQYF.

This chain uses TRBV7-2 with TRBJ1-2, with D unresolved. The CDR3 runs 14 residues. Trimming cost V 2 bases and J 5 bases, with 12 bases left between them. Looked up from germline, CDR1 is SGHTA and CDR2 is FQGNSA. The CDR3 DNA follows: TGTGCCAGCAGCTTAAGTGCCGGTGGTTATGGCTACACCTTC. This sequence encodes CASSLSAGGYGYTF.

This clone was counted a single time. This rearrangement joins TRBV7-9 to TRBJ2-3, with a possible D match to TRBD1 (5 bases). With 5 bases removed from V and 5 bases from J, the gap between germline ends came to 8 bases. In germline, CDR1 is SEHNR, CDR2 FQNEAQ (reference sequence). The CDR3 consists of 12 residues. The CDR3 DNA reads TGTGCCAGCAGCAAAAGGGGAGATACGCAGTATTTT. Protein product: CASSKRGDTQYF.

The chain couples TRBV24-1 to TRBJ2-1, with TRBD1 matching 7 bases. V trimming: 3 bases; J trimming: 5 bases; junction bases outside the gene matches: 3. CDR1 is KGHDR, CDR2 SFDVKD, per germline. The CDR3 consists of 14 residues. The CDR3 protein is CATSDRTGDNEQFF. The CDR3 coding sequence is TGTGCCACCAGTGATCGTACAGGGGACAATGAGCAGTTCTTC.

This clone is a singleton in its sample. J is TRBJ1-1 and V is TRBV27; TRBD1 might be the D (6 bases). Between the trimmed V and J ends, which lost 5 bases and 6 bases, there was a span of 13 bases. The CDR3 is 13 amino acids. Germline V lookup: CDR1 MNHEY, CDR2 SMNVEV (reference sequence). The CDR3 sequence: CASSVRRGPEAFF. CDR3 coding DNA: TGTGCCAGCAGTGTTCGCAGGGGCCCTGAAGCTTTCTTT.

This clone was seen a few times. V gene TRBV18 combines with J gene TRBJ2-3; 7 bases agree with TRBD1. The length of the CDR3 is 14 residues. CDR1 is KGHSH, CDR2 LQKENI, per germline. Losses at the gene ends were 3 bases for V and 5 bases for J; bases not matched to a gene: 5. The CDR3 is CASSPTGSGDTQYF. For the CDR3, the DNA is TGTGCCAGCTCACCGACAGGGTCGGGAGATACGCAGTATTTT.